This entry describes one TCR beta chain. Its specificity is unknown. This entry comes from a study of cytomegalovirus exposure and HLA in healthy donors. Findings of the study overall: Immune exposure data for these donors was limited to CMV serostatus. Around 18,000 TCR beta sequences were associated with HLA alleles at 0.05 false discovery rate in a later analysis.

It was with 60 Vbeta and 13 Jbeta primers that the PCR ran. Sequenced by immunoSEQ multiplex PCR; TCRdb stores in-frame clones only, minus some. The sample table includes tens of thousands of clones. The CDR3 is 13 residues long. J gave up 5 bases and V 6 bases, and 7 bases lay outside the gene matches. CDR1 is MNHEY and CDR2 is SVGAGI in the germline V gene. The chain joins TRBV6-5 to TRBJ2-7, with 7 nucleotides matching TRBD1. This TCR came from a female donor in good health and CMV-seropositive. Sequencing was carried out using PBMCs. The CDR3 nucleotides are TGTGCCAGCAGACCAACAGGGGTCAACGAGCAGTACTTC. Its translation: CASRPTGVNEQYF.